The rows below give T cell receptor beta chains drawn from one sample of a study of T cells in Graves' hyperthyroidism and ophthalmopathy. MiXCR, applied by TCRdb to the multiplex PCR reads, yields one record per CDR3 protein. The sample includes 410,000 or so distinct CDR3 sequences, under 15% of them seen just once. The specimen was blood. Source of these receptors: a man between 18 and 35 years old with Graves' ophthalmopathy. CDR3s include the opening cysteine and the closing phenylalanine or tryptophan. Each record gives: J gene, D gene, V gene, CDR3 protein. D genes are given only for firm matches.

>TRBJ2-7|.|TRBV11-2
CASSSSRGGYEQYF
>TRBJ2-2|.|TRBV6-4
CASSDWRNTGELFF
>TRBJ2-1|.|TRBV15
CATSDIRGGVSEQFF
>TRBJ2-7|.|TRBV7-2
CASSLQATSYEQYF
>TRBJ1-1|.|TRBV5-8
CASSRSGVSNTEAFF
>TRBJ2-7|.|TRBV30
CAWRQGPGEQYF
>TRBJ1-1|TRBD1|TRBV5-1
CASRTGGGNTEAFF
>TRBJ2-7|.|TRBV28
CASSLVGQGNYEQYF
>TRBJ2-3|TRBD1|TRBV7-9
CASSPPDRVDTDTQYF
>TRBJ2-1|TRBD2|TRBV12-3/TRBV12-4
CASSEPGLRGNEQFF
>TRBJ1-4|TRBD1|TRBV24-1
CATSDPRDREGKKLFF
>TRBJ2-7|.|TRBV20-1
CSAPSTYERYF
>TRBJ1-4|.|TRBV5-1
CASTPGAGGEKLFF
>TRBJ2-1|.|TRBV20-1
CSASESYNEQFF
>TRBJ2-5|TRBD1|TRBV6-1
CASSSPRTGATGTQYF
>TRBJ2-1|TRBD2|TRBV27
CASTTSDSHSYNEQFF
>TRBJ1-2|.|TRBV6-5
CASSYSSAAEKGYTF
>TRBJ2-1|.|TRBV4-1
CASSQGWDEQFF
>TRBJ1-1|.|TRBV7-8
CASSRTGRLGTEAFF
>TRBJ2-7|TRBD2|TRBV11-2
CASSLGAGEQYF
>TRBJ2-1|TRBD2|TRBV12-3/TRBV12-4
CASGRLADEQFF
>TRBJ2-7|TRBD1|TRBV6-1
CASTQQGQGREQYF
>TRBJ1-5|.|TRBV20-1
CSARGTNQPQHF
>TRBJ1-2|TRBD1|TRBV27
CASSQVGQGGGYTF
>TRBJ2-7|.|TRBV3-1
CASSHDSYEQYF
>TRBJ2-1|.|TRBV12-3/TRBV12-4
CASIKGGVYNEQFF
>TRBJ2-7|TRBD1|TRBV2
CASRTGTGSYEQYF
>TRBJ2-3|TRBD2|TRBV6-2/TRBV6-3
CASSYGTTYTQYF